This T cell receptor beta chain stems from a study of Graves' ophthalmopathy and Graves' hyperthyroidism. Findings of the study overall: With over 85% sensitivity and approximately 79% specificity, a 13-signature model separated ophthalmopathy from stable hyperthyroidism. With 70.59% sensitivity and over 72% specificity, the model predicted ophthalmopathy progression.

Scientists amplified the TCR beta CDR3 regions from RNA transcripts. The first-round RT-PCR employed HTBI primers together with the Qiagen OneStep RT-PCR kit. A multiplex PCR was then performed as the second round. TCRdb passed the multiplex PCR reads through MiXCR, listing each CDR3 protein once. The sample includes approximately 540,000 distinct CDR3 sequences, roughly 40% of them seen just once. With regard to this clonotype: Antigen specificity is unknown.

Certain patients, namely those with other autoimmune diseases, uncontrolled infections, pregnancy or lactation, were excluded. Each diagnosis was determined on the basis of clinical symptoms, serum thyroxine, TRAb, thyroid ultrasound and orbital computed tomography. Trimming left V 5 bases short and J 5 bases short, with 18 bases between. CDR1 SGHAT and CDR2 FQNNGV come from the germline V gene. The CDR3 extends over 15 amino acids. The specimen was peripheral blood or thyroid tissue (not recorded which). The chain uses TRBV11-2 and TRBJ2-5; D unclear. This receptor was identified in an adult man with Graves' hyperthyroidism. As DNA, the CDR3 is TGTGCCAGCAGCCGAAGTAGTAGGTCATCCGAGACCCAGTACTTC. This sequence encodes CASSRSSRSSETQYF.